This T cell receptor (beta chain) was retrieved from a study of T cell responses to AZD1222 COVID-19 vaccine. Study context: Second doses that came at about 4 or about 12 weeks were put together. Study-level findings and limits: Researchers report vaccine-associated CD4 TCRs spanning spike, with dominance at 160-218 and 743-854. Spike-specific TCR breadth and depth went up after people got two AZD1222 doses. White British people made up most donors, females outnumbered males, and clonal diversity was possibly underestimated.

On this clone itself: What it binds is unknown.

Clones were read by immunoSEQ multiplex PCR, and TCRdb kept only the in-frame ones, dropping some. The data show some 120,000 clones, with around nine tenths seen just once and roughly 7.8% held by the top ten. The ends were cut back, 3 bases at V and 5 bases at J, with 10 bases in the middle. CDR1 is MDHEN, CDR2 SYDVKM, per germline. The CDR3 totals 14 residues. This TCR came from an adult in good health. This sample comprised peripheral blood, obtained on day 0 of AZD1222 vaccination. V and J are TRBV28 and TRBJ1-4; D not certain. This CDR3 reads CASSFTGVNEKLFF. The CDR3 nucleotides are TGTGCCAGCAGTTTTACCGGGGTAAATGAAAAACTGTTTTTT.